The present T cell receptor (beta chain) was sequenced within a study of T cell changes during pregnancy in multiple sclerosis. This clone was counted once. The V end was cut by 4 bases, the J end by 4 bases, with 13 bases between. CDR1 and CDR2 from the germline V gene are MNHNS and SASEGT. The length of the CDR3 is 14 residues. Assay: immunoSEQ multiplex PCR; the TCRdb copy retains only in-frame clones and omits some. The sample lists fewer than 15,000 clones; roughly 90% were seen once. The sample was CD8+ T cells from peripheral blood mononuclear cells, taken in the first trimester of pregnancy. This TCR came from a female donor with multiple sclerosis, enrolled in a pregnancy study. The genes are TRBV6-1 and TRBJ1-1; D might be TRBD1 (5 bases). CDR3 residues: CASSGDLEGTEAFF. DNA for the CDR3: TGTGCCAGCAGTGGGGACCTGGAGGGCACTGAAGCTTTCTTT.